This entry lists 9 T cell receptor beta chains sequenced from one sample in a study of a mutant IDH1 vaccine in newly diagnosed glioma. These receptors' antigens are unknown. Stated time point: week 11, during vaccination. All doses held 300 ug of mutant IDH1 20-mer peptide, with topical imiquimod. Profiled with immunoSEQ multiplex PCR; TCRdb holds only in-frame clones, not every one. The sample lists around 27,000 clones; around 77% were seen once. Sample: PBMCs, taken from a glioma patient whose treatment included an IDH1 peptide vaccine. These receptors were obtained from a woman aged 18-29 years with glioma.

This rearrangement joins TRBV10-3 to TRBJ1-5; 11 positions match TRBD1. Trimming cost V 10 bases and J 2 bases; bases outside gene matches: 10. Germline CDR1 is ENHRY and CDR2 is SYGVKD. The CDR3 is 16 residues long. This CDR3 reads CATRGQGVGGNQPQHF. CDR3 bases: TGTGCCACCCGGGGACAGGGGGTAGGAGGCAATCAGCCCCAGCATTTT.

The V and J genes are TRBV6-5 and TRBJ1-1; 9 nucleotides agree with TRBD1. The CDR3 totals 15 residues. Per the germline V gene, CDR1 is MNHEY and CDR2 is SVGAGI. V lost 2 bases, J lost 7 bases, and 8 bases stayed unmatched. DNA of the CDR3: TGTGCCAGCAGTTACACAGGGACAGGGTATAGTGAAGCTTTCTTT. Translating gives CASSYTGTGYSEAFF.

CDR3 in amino acids: CASSSRTSGREETQYF. In DNA form, the CDR3 reads TGTGCCAGTAGTAGCCGGACTAGCGGGAGGGAAGAGACCCAGTACTTC. The chain joins TRBV19 to TRBJ2-5; 15 nucleotides agree with TRBD2. CDR3 length: 16 amino acids. V shed 4 bases, J shed 3 bases, and the junction held 3 bases outside the gene matches. Germline V lookup: CDR1 LNHDA, CDR2 SQIVND (reference sequence).

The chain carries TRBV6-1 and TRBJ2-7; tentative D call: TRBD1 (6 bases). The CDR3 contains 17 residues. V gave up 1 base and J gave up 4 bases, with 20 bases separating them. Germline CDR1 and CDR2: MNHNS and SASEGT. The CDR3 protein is CASSEDRAPEIRYEQYF. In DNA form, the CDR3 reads TGTGCCAGCAGTGAAGACAGGGCCCCAGAAATTAGGTACGAGCAGTACTTC.

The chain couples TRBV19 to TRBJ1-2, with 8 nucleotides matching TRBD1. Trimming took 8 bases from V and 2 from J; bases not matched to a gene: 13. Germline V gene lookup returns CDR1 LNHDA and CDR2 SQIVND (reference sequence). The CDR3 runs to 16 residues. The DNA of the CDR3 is TGTGCCAGTCTTAAGACTACAGGGGGATTAAACTATGGCTACACCTTC. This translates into CASLKTTGGLNYGYTF. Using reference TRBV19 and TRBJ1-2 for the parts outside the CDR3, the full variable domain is DGGITQSPKYLFRKEGQNVTLSCEQNLNHDAMYWYRQDPGQGLRLIYYSQIVNDFQKGDIAEGYSVSREKKESFPLTVTSAQKNPTAFYLCASLKTTGGLNYGYTFGSGTRLTVV.

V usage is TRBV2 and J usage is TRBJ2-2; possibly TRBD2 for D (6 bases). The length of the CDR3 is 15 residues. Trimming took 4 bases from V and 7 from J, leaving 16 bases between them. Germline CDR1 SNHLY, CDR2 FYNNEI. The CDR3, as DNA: TGTGCCAGCAGTGTCCAGACTAGGGCTATCGGGGAGCTGTTTTTT. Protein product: CASSVQTRAIGELFF. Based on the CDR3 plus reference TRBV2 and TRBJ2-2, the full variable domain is EPEVTQTPSHQVTQMGQEVILRCVPISNHLYFYWYRQILGQKVEFLVSFYNNEISEKSEIFDDQFSVERPDGSNFTLKIRSTKLEDSAMYFCASSVQTRAIGELFFGEGSRLTVL.

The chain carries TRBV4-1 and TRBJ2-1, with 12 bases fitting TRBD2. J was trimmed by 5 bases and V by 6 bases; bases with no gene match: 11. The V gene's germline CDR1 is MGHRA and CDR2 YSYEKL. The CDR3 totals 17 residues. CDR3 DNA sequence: TGCGCCAGCAGTCTCGCCCTAGCGGGAGGGCCCCACAATGAGCAGTTCTTC. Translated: CASSLALAGGPHNEQFF.

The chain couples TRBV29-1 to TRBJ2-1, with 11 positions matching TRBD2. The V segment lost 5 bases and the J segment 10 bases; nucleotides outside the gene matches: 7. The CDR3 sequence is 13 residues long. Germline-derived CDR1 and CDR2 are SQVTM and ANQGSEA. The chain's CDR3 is CSVTLAGVNEQFF. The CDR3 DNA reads TGCAGCGTTACACTAGCGGGAGTGAACGAGCAGTTCTTC.

The CDR3 DNA follows: TGTGCCAGTACCTGGGGCCCAGATGGCTACACCTTC. This translates into CASTWGPDGYTF. V and J are TRBV19 and TRBJ1-2; TRBD1 might be the D (5 bases). Germline loops: CDR1 LNHDA, CDR2 SQIVND (reference sequence). V was clipped by 7 bases and J by 6 bases, with 12 bases between them. The CDR3 spans 12 residues.